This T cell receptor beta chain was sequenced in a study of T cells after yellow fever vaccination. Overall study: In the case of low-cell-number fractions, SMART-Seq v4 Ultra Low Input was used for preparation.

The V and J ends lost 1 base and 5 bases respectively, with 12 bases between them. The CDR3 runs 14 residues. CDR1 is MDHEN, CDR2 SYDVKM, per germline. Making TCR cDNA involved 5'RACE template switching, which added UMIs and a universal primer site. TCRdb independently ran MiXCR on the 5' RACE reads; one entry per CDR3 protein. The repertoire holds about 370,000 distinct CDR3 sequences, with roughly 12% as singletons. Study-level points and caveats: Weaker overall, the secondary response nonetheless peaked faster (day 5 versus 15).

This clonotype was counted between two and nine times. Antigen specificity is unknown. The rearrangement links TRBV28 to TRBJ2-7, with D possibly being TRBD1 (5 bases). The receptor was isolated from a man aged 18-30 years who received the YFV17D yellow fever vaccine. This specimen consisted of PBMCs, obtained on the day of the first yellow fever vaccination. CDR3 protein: CASSLLGVRNEQYF. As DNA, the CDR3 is TGTGCCAGCAGTTTATTAGGGGTAAGAAACGAGCAGTACTTC.